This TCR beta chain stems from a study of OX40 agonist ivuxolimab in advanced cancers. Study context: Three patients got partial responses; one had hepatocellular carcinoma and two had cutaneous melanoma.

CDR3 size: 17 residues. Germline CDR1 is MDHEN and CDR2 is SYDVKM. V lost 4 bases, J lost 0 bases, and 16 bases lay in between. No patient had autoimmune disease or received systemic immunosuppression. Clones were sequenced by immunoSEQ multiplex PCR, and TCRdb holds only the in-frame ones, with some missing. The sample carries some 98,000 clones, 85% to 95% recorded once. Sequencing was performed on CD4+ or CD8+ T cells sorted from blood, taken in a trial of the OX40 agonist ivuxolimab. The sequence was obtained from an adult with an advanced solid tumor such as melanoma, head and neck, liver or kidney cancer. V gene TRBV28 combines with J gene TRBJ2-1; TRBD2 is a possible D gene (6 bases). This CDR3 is CASSYSGTLSSYNEQFF. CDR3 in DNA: TGTGCCAGCAGTTATTCCGGGACTCTAAGCTCCTACAATGAGCAGTTCTTC.